This TCR beta chain came from a study of shared clonotypes between healthy human individuals. The CDR3 totals 16 residues. Germline V gene sequence: CDR1 SGHVS, CDR2 FQNEAQ. The J segment lost 6 bases and the V segment lost 5 bases, leaving 10 bases of the junction unmatched. TCRdb's table, derived via immunoSEQ multiplex PCR, lists solely in-frame clones and lacks some. The sample comprises 1,500,000 or so clones, approximately 98.5% of which are singletons, and about 0.35% rests with the top ten. The genes are TRBV7-8 and TRBJ2-7; 13 positions agree with TRBD2. Sequencing was performed on naive CD4+ T cells sorted from blood. Subset of the sample: CD45RA+ positively selected. The sequence came from a man aged 25 to 40 in good health. Here the CDR3 reads CASSPGTSGNFGEQYF. DNA for the CDR3: TGTGCCAGCAGCCCAGGGACTAGCGGGAACTTCGGCGAGCAGTACTTC.